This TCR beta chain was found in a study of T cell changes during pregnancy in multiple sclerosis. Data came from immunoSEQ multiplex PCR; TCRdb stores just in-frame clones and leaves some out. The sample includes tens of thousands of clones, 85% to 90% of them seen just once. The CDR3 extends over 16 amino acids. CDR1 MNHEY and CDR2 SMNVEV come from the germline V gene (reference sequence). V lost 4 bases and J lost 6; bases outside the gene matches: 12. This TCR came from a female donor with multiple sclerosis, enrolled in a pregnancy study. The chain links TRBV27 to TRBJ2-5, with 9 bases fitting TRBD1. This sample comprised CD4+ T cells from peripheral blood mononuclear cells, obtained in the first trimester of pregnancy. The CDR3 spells CASSSMGTGKAKTQYF. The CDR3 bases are TGTGCCAGCAGTTCTATGGGGACAGGGAAGGCGAAGACCCAGTACTTC.